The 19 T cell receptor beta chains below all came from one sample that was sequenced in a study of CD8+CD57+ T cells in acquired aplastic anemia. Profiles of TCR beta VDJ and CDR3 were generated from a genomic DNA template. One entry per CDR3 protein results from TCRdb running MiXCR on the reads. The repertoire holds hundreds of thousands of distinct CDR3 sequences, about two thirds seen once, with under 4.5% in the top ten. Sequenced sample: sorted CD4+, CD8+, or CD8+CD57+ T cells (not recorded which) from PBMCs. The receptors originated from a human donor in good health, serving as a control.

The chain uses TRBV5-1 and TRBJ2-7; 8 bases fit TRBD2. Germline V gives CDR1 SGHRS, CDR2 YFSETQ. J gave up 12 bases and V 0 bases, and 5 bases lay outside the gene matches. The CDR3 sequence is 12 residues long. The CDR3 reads CASSLDPSGGYF. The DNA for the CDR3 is TGCGCCAGCAGCTTGGACCCAAGCGGGGGGTACTTC.

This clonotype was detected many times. Here the CDR3 DNA reads TGTGCCAGCAGCCAAGAGGCGGCCTCTGGAAACACCATATATTTT. Its translation is CASSQEAASGNTIYF. This chain uses TRBV3-1 with TRBJ1-3; D not resolved. The germline gives CDR1 LGHDT, CDR2 YNNKEL (reference sequence). CDR3 length equals 15 residues. V was shortened by 0 bases and J by 0 bases, with 6 bases between the two germline ends. Supplemented by reference TRBV3-1 and TRBJ1-3, the full variable domain reads DTAVSQTPKYLVTQMGNDKSIKCEQNLGHDTMYWYKQDSKKFLKIMFSYNNKELIINETVPNRFSPKSPDKAHLNLHINSLELGDSAVYFCASSQEAASGNTIYFGEGSWLTVV.

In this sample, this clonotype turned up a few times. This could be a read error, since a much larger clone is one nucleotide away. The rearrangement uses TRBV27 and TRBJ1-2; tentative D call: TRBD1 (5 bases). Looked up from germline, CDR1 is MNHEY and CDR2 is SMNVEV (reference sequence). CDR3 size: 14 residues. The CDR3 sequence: CTSSVGTPGYGYTF. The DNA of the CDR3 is TGTACCAGCAGTGTCGGGACTCCTGGCTATGGCTACACCTTC.

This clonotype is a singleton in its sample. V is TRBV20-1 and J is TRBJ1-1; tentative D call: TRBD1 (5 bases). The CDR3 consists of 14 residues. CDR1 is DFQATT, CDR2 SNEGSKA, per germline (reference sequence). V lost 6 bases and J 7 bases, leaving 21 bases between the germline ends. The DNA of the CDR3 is TGCAGTGCGCGAAGAGAGGGGCGGGGAGGTGAAGCTTTCTTT. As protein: CSARREGRGGEAFF.

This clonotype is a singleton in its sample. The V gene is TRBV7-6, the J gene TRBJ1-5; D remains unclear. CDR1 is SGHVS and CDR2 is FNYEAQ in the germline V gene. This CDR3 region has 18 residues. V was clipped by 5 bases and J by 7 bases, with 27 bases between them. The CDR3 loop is CASSPSIGPATRYQPQHF. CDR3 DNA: TGTGCCAGCAGCCCTTCGATTGGGCCAGCAACTCGGTACCAGCCCCAGCATTTT.

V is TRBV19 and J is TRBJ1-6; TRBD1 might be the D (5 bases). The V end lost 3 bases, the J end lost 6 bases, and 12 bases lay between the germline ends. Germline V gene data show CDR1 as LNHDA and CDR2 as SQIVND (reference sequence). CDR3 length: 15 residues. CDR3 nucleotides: TGTGCCAGTAGTATGGAGATGCAGGGTAATTCACCCCTCCACTTT. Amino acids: CASSMEMQGNSPLHF.

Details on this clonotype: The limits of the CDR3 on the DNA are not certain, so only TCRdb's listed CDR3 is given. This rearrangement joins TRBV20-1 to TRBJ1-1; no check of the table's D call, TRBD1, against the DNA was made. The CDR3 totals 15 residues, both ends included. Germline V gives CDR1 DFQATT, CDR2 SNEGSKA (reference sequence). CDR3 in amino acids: CSVADTYEQYFGAFF.

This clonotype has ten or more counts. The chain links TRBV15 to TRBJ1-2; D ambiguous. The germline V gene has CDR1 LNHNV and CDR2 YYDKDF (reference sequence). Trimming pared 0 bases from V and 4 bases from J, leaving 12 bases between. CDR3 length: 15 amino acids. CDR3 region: CATSRDPVGSYGYTF. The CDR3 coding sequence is TGTGCCACCAGCAGAGATCCCGTGGGGAGCTATGGCTACACCTTC.

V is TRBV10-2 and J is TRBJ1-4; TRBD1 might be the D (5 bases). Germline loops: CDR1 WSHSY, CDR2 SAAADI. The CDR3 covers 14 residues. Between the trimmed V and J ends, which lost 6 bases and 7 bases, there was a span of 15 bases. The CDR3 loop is CASRQGPGSEKLFF. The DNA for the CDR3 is TGCGCCAGCAGACAAGGTCCAGGGAGTGAAAAACTGTTTTTT.

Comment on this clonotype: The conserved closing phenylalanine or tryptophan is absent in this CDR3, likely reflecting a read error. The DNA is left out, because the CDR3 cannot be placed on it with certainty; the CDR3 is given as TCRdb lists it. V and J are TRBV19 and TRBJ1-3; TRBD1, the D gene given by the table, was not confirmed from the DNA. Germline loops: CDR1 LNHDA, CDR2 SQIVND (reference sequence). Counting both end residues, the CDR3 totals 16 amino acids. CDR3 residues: CASATGPTQPQHFGDV.

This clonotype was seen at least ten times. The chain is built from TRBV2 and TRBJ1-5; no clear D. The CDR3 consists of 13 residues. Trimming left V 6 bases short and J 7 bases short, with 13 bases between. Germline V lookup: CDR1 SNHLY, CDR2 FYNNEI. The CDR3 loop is CASSGEMGQPQHF. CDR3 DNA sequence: TGTGCCAGCAGCGGGGAGATGGGACAGCCCCAGCATTTT.

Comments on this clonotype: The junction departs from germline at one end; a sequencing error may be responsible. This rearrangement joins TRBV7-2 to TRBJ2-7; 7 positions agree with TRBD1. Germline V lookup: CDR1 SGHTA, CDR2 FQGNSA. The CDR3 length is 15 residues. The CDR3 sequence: CASSGAGTVPYELYF. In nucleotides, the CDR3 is TGTGCCAGCAGCGGGGCCGGGACAGTGCCATACGAGCTGTACTTC.

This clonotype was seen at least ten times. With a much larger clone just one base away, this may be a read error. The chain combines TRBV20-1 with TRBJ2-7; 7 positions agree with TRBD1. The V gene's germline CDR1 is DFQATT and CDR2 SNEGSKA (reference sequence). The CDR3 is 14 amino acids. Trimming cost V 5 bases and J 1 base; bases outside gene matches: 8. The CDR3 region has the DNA TGCAGTGCTGGAACGTTGACAGGGTCCTACGAGCAGTACTTC. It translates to CSAGTLTGSYEQYF.

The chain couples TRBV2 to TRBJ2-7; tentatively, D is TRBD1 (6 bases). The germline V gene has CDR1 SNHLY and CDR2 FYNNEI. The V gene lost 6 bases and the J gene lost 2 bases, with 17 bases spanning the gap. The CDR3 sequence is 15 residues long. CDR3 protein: CASSADNTGTYEQYF. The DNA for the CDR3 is TGTGCCAGCAGCGCAGATAACACAGGGACCTACGAGCAGTACTTC.

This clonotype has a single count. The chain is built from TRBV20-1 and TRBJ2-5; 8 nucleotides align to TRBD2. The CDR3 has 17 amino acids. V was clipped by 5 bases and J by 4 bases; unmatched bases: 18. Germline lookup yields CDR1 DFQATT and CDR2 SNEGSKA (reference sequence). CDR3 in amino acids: CSASPGGTLGGTETQYF. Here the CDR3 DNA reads TGCAGTGCTTCCCCGGGGGGGACTCTCGGGGGAACAGAGACCCAGTACTTC.

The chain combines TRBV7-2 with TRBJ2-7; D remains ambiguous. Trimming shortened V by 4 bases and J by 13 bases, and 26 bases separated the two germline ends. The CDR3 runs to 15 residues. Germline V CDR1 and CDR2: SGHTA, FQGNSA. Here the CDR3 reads CASSYGTGPPAAGYF. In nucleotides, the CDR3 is TGTGCCAGCAGCTACGGAACCGGCCCTCCGGCAGCCGGCTACTTC.

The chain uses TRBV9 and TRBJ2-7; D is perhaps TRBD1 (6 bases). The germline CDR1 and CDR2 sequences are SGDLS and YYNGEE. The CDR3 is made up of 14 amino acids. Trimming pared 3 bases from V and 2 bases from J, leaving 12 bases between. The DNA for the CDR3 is TGTGCCAGCAGCGCAGTCGCAGGGGCCTACGAGCAGTACTTC. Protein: CASSAVAGAYEQYF.

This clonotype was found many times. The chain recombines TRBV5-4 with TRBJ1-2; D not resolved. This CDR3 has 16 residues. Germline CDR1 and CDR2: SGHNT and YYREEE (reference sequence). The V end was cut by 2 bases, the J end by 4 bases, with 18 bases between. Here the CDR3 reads CASSFLLSEGSYGYTF. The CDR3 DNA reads TGTGCCAGCAGCTTCCTCCTGTCAGAAGGTAGCTATGGCTACACCTTC.

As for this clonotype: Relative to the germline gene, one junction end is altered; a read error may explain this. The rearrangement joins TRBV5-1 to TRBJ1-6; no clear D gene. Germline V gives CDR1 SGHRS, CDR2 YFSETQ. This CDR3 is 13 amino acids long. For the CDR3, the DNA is TGTGCCAGCAGACCGCGCTTTGAAGGGCACCTCCACTTT. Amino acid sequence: CASRPRFEGHLHF. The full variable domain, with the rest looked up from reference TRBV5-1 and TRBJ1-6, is KAGVTQTPRYLIKTRGQQVTLSCSPISGHRSVSWYQQTPGQGLQFLFEYFSETQRNKGNFPGRFSGRQFSNSRSEMNVSTLELGDSALYLCASRPRFEGHLHFGNGTRLTVT.